The rows below give T cell receptor beta chains drawn from one sample of a study of T-cell reconstitution after alpha-beta-depleted transplantation in children. MiXCR, applied by TCRdb to the PCR reads, yields one record per CDR3 protein. The sample lists 200,000 or so distinct CDR3 sequences; just under 6.5% were seen once. Material: PBMCs, obtained before TCRalphabeta/CD19-depleted stem cell transplant. The receptors come from a girl in the first two years of life with combined immunodeficiency, due to receive a stem cell transplant. Each CDR3 is given with its conserved first and last residue. The order of the fields is V gene, J gene, clone size, D gene, CDR3 DNA, CDR3 protein. The D gene is left open where the match is weak. Size tells how often a clone was seen (once, few, many) or the class of an expanded clone, and some rows leave it out.

TRBV20-1	TRBJ2-3	few	TRBD1	TGCAGTGCTAATATACACACCGGGACAGGGGTCTTCGCAGATACGCAGTATTTT	CSANIHTGTGVFADTQYF
TRBV3-1	TRBJ1-5	-	-	TGTGCCATCAGTTTATATGACAGGAGGACATATAGCAATCAGCCCCAGCATTTT	CAISLYDRRTYSNQPQHF
TRBV29-1	TRBJ2-1	many	-	TGCAGCGTTGAAGGGCGCGGGGACCACAATGAGCAGTTCTTC	CSVEGRGDHNEQFF
TRBV3-1	TRBJ2-5	many	-	TGTGCCAGCAGCCAGTGGGGCGGTGGAGAGACCCAGTACTTC	CASSQWGGGETQYF
TRBV11-1	TRBJ2-3	many	TRBD2	TGTGCCAGCAGCTTAGCTAGCGGGAGCTCCACAGATACGCAGTATTTT	CASSLASGSSTDTQYF
TRBV5-1	TRBJ2-1	many	-	TGCGCCAGCAGCACCCGGTTTCGGGATGAGCAGTTCTTC	CASSTRFRDEQFF
TRBV7-2	TRBJ2-1	many	-	TGTGCCAGCAGCTTGGGTTACGGGTCCCACAATGAGCAGTTCTTC	CASSLGYGSHNEQFF
TRBV7-3	TRBJ2-1	many	TRBD1	TGTGCCAGCAGCTCGGGACAGGGCAATGAGCAGTTCTTC	CASSSGQGNEQFF
TRBV25-1	TRBJ2-1	-	-	TGTGCCAGCAGTGATCGCGGGATCAAGTACAATGAGCAGTTCTTC	CASSDRGIKYNEQFF
TRBV7-9	TRBJ2-5	many	TRBD1	TGTGCCAGCAGCTCACAGGGGGACGGGGAGACCCAGTACTTC	CASSSQGDGETQYF
TRBV4-1	TRBJ1-2	few	-	TGCGCCAGCAGCCAAGAGTGGGCCGACGGCTATGGCTACACCTTC	CASSQEWADGYGYTF
TRBV7-2	TRBJ2-5	many	TRBD2	TGTGCCAGCAGCCAGACTAGCGGGGGGTTAGGGACCCAGTACTTC	CASSQTSGGLGTQYF
TRBV6-2/TRBV6-3	TRBJ2-1	-	-	TGTGCCAGCTCCTACCGGGGGACGATATACAATGAGCAGTTCTTC	CASSYRGTIYNEQFF
TRBV20-1	TRBJ1-2	few	-	TGCAGTGCTAGTCTGCGGGGGGGTTATGGCTACACCTTC	CSASLRGGYGYTF
TRBV27	TRBJ2-7	many	-	TGTGCCAGCAGTTTTGGGAAGGACACCTACGAGCAGTACTTC	CASSFGKDTYEQYF
TRBV4-1	TRBJ2-2	-	TRBD2	TGCGCCAGCAGCCCGGGACTAGCGTCCGGGGAGCTGTTTTTT	CASSPGLASGELFF
TRBV5-6	TRBJ2-1	many	-	TGTGCCAGCAGCCGGGTTTCCTACAATGAGCAGTTCTTC	CASSRVSYNEQFF
TRBV5-1	TRBJ2-7	many	TRBD1	TGCGCCAGCAGCCCGGGACAGGGGGATTCCTACGAGCAGTACTTC	CASSPGQGDSYEQYF
TRBV12-3/TRBV12-4	TRBJ2-7	many	TRBD1	TGTGCCAGCAGTTTGGGGACAGGGGGAATCGAGTACGAGCAGTACTTC	CASSLGTGGIEYEQYF
TRBV7-8	TRBJ1-1	many	-	TGTGCCAGCAGCTTAAGGCGAGGTTTCACTGAAGCTTTCTTT	CASSLRRGFTEAFF
TRBV2	TRBJ2-1	many	TRBD2	TGTGCCAGCAGCGACCCTCAGCGGGAGAGGTACAATGAGCAGTTCTTC	CASSDPQRERYNEQFF
TRBV7-2	TRBJ2-4	many	-	TGTGCCAGCAGCTTATCCGCTACTGCAATAAACATTCAGTACTTC	CASSLSATAINIQYF
TRBV29-1	TRBJ1-2	-	TRBD1	TGCAGCGTTGACGTGATTGACAGGGATTATGGCTACACCTTC	CSVDVIDRDYGYTF
TRBV4-2	TRBJ1-2	few	-	TGTGCCAGCAGCCCCCGGGACGGAGTTTTCAACTATGGCTACACCTTC	CASSPRDGVFNYGYTF
TRBV28	TRBJ2-7	many	-	TGTGCCAGCAGCCCTCCAGGCTACGAGCAGTACTTC	CASSPPGYEQYF
TRBV5-5	TRBJ2-2	many	-	TGTGCCAGCAGCTTTGTAACACCCAACACCGGGGAGCTGTTTTTT	CASSFVTPNTGELFF
TRBV3-1	TRBJ2-1	many	TRBD2	TGTGCCAGCAGCCAACTGGCGGGAGGTTCCTACAATGAGCAGTTCTTC	CASSQLAGGSYNEQFF
TRBV6-1	TRBJ2-5	many	-	TGTGCCAGCAGCTGGAGCCCGACAGGGGAGGGTGAGACCCAGTACTTC	CASSWSPTGEGETQYF
TRBV13	TRBJ2-7	many	-	TGTGCCAGCAGCTTAGGGAGCGGGTACTACTCCTACGAGCAGTACTTC	CASSLGSGYYSYEQYF
TRBV24-1	TRBJ2-1	many	TRBD2	TGTGCCACCAGTGATTTGCAATCGGGGGGCTCCTACAATGAGCAGTTCTTC	CATSDLQSGGSYNEQFF
TRBV15	TRBJ2-1	many	-	TGTGCCACCAGCCCTCGACTAGGAGGGAACAATGAGCAGTTCTTC	CATSPRLGGNNEQFF
TRBV20-1	TRBJ2-3	few	-	TGCAGTCCTGCCCCCCGGGACCTAACAGATACGCAGTATTTT	CSPAPRDLTDTQYF
TRBV5-1	TRBJ2-3	many	TRBD2	TGCGCCAGCAGCCTAGTAGCGGGAGCAGATACGCAGTATTTT	CASSLVAGADTQYF
TRBV4-2	TRBJ2-2	many	-	TGTGCCAGCAGCGATATAGGAAACACCGGGGAGCTGTTTTTT	CASSDIGNTGELFF
TRBV9	TRBJ2-6	many	-	TGTGCCAGCAGCCCTCGGGACGGATCCTCTGGGGCCAACGTCCTGACTTTC	CASSPRDGSSGANVLTF
TRBV7-3	TRBJ2-3	few	TRBD2	TGTGCCAGCAGCCCCAATGCGGGAGCCAACTCAGGGGATACGCAGTATTTT	CASSPNAGANSGDTQYF
TRBV5-1	TRBJ2-7	-	TRBD2	TGCGCCAGCAGCTTTGATGGACTAGCGGCTTCAAGAACCTACGAGCAGTACTTC	CASSFDGLAASRTYEQYF